The T cell receptor beta chain under discussion was sequenced for a study of blood T cell repertoires in COVID-19. Only in-frame clones appear in the TCRdb table, and some are missing; sequencing was by immunoSEQ multiplex PCR. The data show 250,000 to 400,000 clones, with approximately 90% seen just once and 1.6% held by the top ten. V lost 0 bases and J lost 1, with 6 bases in between. This CDR3 region has 14 residues. Germline CDR1 reads MNHEY; CDR2 reads SVGAGI. Sequenced material: peripheral blood. The chain couples TRBV6-5 to TRBJ1-1; D not resolved. The TCR was taken from a woman aged 30 to 39 with COVID-19, enrolled during active disease. In nucleotides, the CDR3 is TGTGCCAGCAGTTACTCCCCGGGGAACACTGAAGCTTTCTTT. This encodes CASSYSPGNTEAFF.